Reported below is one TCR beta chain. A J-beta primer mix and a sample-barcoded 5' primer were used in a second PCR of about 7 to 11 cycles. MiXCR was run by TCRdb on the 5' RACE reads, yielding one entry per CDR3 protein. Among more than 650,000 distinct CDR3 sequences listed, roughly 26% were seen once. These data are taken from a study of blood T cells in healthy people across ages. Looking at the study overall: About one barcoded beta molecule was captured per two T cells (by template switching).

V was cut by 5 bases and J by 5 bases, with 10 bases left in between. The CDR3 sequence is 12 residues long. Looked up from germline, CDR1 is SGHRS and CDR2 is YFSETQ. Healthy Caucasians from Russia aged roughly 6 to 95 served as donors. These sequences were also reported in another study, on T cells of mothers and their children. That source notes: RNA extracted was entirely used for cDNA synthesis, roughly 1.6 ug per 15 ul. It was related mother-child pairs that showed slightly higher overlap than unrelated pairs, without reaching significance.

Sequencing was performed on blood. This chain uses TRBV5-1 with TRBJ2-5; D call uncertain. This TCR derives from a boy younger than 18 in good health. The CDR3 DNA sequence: TGCGCCAGCAGTCAAATCGGGGAGACCCAGTACTTC. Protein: CASSQIGETQYF.